This T cell receptor beta chain came from a study of shared clonotypes between healthy human individuals. The overall study: Every donor yielded three CD4 naive, three CD4 memory, two CD8 naive and one CD8 memory plate.

Remarks on this clone: Its matching antigen is unknown. Other DNA sequences in this sample translate to the same CDR3.

Broader study findings: Some naive CD4 clonotypes, about 5%, turned up in common across a handful of donors.

Original analysis: Owing to the provision of junction-only sequences devoid of quality scores by immunoSEQ, filtering differed. Assay: immunoSEQ multiplex PCR; the TCRdb copy retains only in-frame clones and omits some. The V and J calls and clone size are taken from that table; D and trimming were inferred from the DNA. The table lists 2 million to 2.5 million clones, 92% of them singletons. The germline CDR1 and CDR2 sequences are MRHNA and SNTAGT. The CDR3 totals 13 residues. J lost 4 bases, V lost 5 bases, and 4 bases had no gene match. This chain uses TRBV6-4 with TRBJ2-5; TRBD1 agrees at 7 bases. The TCR was taken from a young man in good health. Some clones in this sample may be carry-over from other donors' samples. The sequenced material came from naive CD4+ T cells from PBMCs. Subset described: CD45RA+ positively selected. This CDR3 reads CASSRGGGETQYF. For the CDR3, the DNA is TGTGCCAGCAGTAGAGGGGGCGGAGAGACCCAGTACTTC.